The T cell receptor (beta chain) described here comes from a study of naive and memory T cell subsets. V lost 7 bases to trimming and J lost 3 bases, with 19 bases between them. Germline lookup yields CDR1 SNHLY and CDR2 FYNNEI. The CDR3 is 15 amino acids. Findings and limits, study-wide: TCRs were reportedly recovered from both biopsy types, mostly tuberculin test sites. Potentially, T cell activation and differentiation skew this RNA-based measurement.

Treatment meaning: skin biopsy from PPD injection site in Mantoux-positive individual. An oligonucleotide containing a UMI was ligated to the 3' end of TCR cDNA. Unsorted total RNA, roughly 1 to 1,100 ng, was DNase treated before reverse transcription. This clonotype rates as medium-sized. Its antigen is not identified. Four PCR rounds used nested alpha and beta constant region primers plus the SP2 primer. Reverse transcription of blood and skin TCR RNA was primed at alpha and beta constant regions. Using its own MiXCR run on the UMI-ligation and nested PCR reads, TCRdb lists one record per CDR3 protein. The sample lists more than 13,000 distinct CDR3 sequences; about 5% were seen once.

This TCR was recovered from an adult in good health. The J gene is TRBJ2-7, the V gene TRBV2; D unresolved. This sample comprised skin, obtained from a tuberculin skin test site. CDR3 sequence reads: CASNQHPPAVYEQYF. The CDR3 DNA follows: TGTGCCAGCAACCAACATCCCCCCGCAGTCTACGAGCAGTACTTC.